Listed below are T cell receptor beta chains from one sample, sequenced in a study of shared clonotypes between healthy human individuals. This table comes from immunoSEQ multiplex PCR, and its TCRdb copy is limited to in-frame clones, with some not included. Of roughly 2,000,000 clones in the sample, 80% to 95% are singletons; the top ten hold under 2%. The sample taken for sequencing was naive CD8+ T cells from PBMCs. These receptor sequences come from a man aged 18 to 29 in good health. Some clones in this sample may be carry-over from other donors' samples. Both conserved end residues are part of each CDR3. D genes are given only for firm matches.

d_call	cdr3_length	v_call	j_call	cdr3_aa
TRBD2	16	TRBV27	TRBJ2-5	CASSPVNLGGWETQYF
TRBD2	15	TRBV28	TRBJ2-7	CASSLGLAGAYEQYF
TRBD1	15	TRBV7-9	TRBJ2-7	CASSIPGQAPYEQYF
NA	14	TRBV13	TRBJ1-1	CASSTTLGDTEAFF
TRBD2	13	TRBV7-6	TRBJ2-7	CASSLGLAAEQYF
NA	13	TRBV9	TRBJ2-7	CASSVAGVVEQYF
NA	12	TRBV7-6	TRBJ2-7	CASSSTGYEQYF
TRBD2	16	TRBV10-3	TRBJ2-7	CAISGQAGGSSYEQYF
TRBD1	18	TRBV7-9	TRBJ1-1	CASSPRTGETPKNTEAFF
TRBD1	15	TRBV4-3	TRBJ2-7	CASSLRTGGKDEQYF
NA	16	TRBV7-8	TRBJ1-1	CASSLYSGGRNTEAFF
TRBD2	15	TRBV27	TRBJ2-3	CASSPLGGSADTQYF
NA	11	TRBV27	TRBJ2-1	CASSFYGEQFF
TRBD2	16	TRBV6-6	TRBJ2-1	CASSYPGLGYVNEQFF
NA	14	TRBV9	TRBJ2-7	CASSESGTYDEQYF
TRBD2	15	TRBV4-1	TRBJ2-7	CASSQVSSGRGEQYF
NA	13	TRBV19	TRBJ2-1	CASRDSAYNEQFF
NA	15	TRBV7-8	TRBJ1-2	CASSLAQAPNYGYTF
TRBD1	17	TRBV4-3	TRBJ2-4	CASSQDVGGLAKNIQYF
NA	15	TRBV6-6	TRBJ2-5	CASGAAGAEGETQYF
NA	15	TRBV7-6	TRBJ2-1	CASSLVDGTYNEQFF
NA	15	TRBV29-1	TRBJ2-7	CSATQYQNSGYEQYF
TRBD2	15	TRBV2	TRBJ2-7	CASSPWGLAAYEQYF
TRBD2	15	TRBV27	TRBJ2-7	CASSSRLAGSYEQYF
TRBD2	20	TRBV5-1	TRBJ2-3	CASSPSWTSGGGYSTDTQYF
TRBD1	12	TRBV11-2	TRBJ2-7	CATSDRLHEQYF
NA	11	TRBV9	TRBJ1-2	CASSKEGGYTF
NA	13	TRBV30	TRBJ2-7	CAWRGGAKYEQYF
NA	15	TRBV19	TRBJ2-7	CASSTRDSGGYEQYF